Detailed here is one T cell receptor (beta chain). The sample originates from a study of T cells in Graves' hyperthyroidism and ophthalmopathy. The source material, RNA transcripts, was used to amplify TCR beta CDR3 regions. Using the HTBI primer set, a first-round RT-PCR was run on the TCR CDR3. One entry per CDR3 protein results from TCRdb running MiXCR on the multiplex PCR reads. The data show about 180,000 distinct CDR3 sequences, about a sixth seen once. The origin of this receptor is a woman aged 45-65 years with Graves' hyperthyroidism. The sequenced sample consisted of blood.

The CDR3 DNA is TGTGCCAGCAGCCATGGGATGGCCCAAGAGACCCAGTACTTC. Protein product: CASSHGMAQETQYF. The chain links TRBV3-1 to TRBJ2-5; D remains ambiguous. Looked up from germline, CDR1 is LGHDT and CDR2 is YNNKEL (reference sequence). The CDR3 length is 14 residues. Trimming removed 3 bases at V and 1 base at J, with 9 bases between.